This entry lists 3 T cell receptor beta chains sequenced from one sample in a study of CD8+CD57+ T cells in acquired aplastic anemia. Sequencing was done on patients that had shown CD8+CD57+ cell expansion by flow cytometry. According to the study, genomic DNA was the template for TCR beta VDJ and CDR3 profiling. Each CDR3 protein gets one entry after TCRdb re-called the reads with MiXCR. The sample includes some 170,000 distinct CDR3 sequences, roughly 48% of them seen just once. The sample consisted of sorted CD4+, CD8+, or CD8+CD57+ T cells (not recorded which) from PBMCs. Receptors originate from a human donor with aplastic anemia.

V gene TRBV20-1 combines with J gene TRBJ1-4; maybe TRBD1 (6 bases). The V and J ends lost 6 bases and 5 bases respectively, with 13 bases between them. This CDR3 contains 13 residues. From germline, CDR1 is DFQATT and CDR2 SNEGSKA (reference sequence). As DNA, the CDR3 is TGCAGTGCCCAAGGGGGGTGGAATGAAAAACTGTTTTTT. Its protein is CSAQGGWNEKLFF.

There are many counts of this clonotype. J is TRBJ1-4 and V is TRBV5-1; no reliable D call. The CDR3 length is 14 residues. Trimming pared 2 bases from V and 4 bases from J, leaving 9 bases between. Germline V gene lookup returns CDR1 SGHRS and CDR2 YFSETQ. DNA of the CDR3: TGCGCCAGCAGCTTTTCCGGGATTAATGAAAAACTGTTTTTT. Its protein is CASSFSGINEKLFF. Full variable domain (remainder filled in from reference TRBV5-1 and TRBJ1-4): KAGVTQTPRYLIKTRGQQVTLSCSPISGHRSVSWYQQTPGQGLQFLFEYFSETQRNKGNFPGRFSGRQFSNSRSEMNVSTLELGDSALYLCASSFSGINEKLFFGSGTQLSVL.

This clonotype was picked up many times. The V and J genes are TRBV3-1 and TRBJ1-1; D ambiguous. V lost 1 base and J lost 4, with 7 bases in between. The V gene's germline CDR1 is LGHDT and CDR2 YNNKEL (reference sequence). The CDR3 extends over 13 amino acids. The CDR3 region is CASSQGPSTEAFF. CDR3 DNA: TGTGCCAGCAGCCAAGGTCCCAGCACTGAAGCTTTCTTT.